This passage covers 3 T cell receptor beta chains from one sample sequenced in a study of blood T cell repertoires in COVID-19. Sequencing was performed with immunoSEQ multiplex PCR; in TCRdb, only in-frame clones are kept and a portion is missing. Of approximately 200,000 clones in the sample, about four fifths were seen once. Sequenced sample: PBMCs or T cells enriched from blood (not recorded which). These TCRs come from a woman in her 40s with acute COVID-19.

This chain joins TRBV27 and TRBJ1-1, with D perhaps matching TRBD1 (5 bases). The CDR3 contains 13 residues. From germline, CDR1 is MNHEY and CDR2 SMNVEV (reference sequence). The V end was cut by 5 bases, the J end by 1 base, with 8 bases between. The CDR3: CASSAQGNTEAFF. The CDR3 DNA follows: TGTGCCAGCAGTGCTCAGGGGAACACTGAAGCTTTCTTT.

The chain employs TRBV29-1 and TRBJ1-2, with 8 nucleotides matching TRBD1. CDR1 is SQVTM and CDR2 is ANQGSEA in the germline V gene. This CDR3 region has 15 residues. With 5 bases clipped from V and 4 bases from J, the junction kept 12 bases outside the gene matches. Here the CDR3 reads CSVLGRGPLGYGYTF. Here the CDR3 DNA reads TGCAGCGTTCTGGGCAGGGGGCCGTTGGGCTATGGCTACACCTTC.

As regards this clone: The same CDR3 arises from other DNA sequences in this sample as well. The V call is TRBV30, the J call TRBJ1-5; TRBD1 matches at 8 bases. This CDR3 comprises 13 residues. The V gene end was trimmed by 1 base and the J gene end by 4 bases; junction bases not matched to a gene: 0. Germline loops: CDR1 GTSNPN, CDR2 SVGIG (reference sequence). The CDR3 here is CAWSGQGNQPQHF. In nucleotides, the CDR3 is TGTGCCTGGAGTGGACAGGGGAATCAGCCCCAGCATTTT.